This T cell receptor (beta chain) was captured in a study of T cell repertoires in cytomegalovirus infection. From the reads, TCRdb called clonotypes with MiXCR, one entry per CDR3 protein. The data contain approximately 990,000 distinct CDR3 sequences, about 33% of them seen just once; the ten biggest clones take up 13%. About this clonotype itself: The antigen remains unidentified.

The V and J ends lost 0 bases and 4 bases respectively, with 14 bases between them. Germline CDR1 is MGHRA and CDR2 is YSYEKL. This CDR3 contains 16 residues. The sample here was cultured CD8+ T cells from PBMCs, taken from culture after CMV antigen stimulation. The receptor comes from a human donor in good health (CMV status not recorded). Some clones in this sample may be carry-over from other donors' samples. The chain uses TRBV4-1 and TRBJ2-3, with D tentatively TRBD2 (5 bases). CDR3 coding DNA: TGCGCCAGCAGCCAAGATCGTGGACGGCGGGCAGATACGCAGTATTTT. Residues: CASSQDRGRRADTQYF.